A selection of T cell receptor beta chains follows, all from one sample in a study of blood T cell repertoires in COVID-19. The method was immunoSEQ multiplex PCR; TCRdb's version includes in-frame clones alone and lacks a portion of them. This sample has 110,000 or so clones, with 65% to 90% found just once. The source material was peripheral blood. The receptor source for this set is a human donor in a cohort sampled during active COVID-19. Each CDR3 is given with its conserved first and last residue. Each record gives: D gene, clone size, J gene, V gene, CDR3 protein, CDR3 DNA. The D gene is left open where the match is weak. Clone size, where shown, is once, few, many, or a class for clones that have expanded.

d_gene: .; abundance: .; j_gene: TRBJ2-7; v_gene: TRBV14; CDR3aa: CASSGHNSYEQYF; CDR3nt: TGTGCCAGCAGCGGGCATAACTCCTACGAGCAGTACTTC
d_gene: TRBD1; abundance: .; j_gene: TRBJ2-7; v_gene: TRBV27; CDR3aa: CASSFEGGGYEQYF; CDR3nt: TGTGCCAGCAGTTTTGAAGGGGGCGGCTACGAGCAGTACTTC
d_gene: TRBD2; abundance: .; j_gene: TRBJ2-5; v_gene: TRBV6-5; CDR3aa: CASSSRLAGSEYF; CDR3nt: TGTGCCAGCAGTTCACGCCTAGCGGGGTCTGAGTACTTC
d_gene: TRBD1; abundance: .; j_gene: TRBJ2-7; v_gene: TRBV5-8; CDR3aa: CASSLWTGDYEQYF; CDR3nt: TGTGCCAGCAGCTTGTGGACAGGGGACTACGAGCAGTACTTC
d_gene: TRBD1; abundance: .; j_gene: TRBJ1-4; v_gene: TRBV15; CDR3aa: CAILDRGNEKLFF; CDR3nt: TGTGCCATTCTGGACAGGGGTAATGAAAAACTGTTTTTT
d_gene: .; abundance: once; j_gene: TRBJ1-1; v_gene: TRBV6-5; CDR3aa: CASSRTSMNTEAFF; CDR3nt: TGTGCCAGCAGCCGGACAAGCATGAACACTGAAGCTTTCTTT
d_gene: .; abundance: .; j_gene: TRBJ2-7; v_gene: TRBV28; CDR3aa: CASSWRRGEQYF; CDR3nt: TGTGCCAGCAGTTGGAGGAGAGGCGAGCAGTACTTC
d_gene: TRBD1; abundance: once; j_gene: TRBJ2-1; v_gene: TRBV4-2; CDR3aa: CATSGATRGISSYNEQFF; CDR3nt: TGTGCCACCTCAGGGGCCACCAGGGGGATAAGCTCCTACAATGAGCAGTTCTTC
d_gene: TRBD1; abundance: .; j_gene: TRBJ1-2; v_gene: TRBV19; CDR3aa: CASISGTGYGYTF; CDR3nt: TGTGCCAGTATCTCCGGGACAGGCTATGGCTACACCTTC
d_gene: .; abundance: .; j_gene: TRBJ2-7; v_gene: TRBV6-5; CDR3aa: CASTRDRSAYEQYF; CDR3nt: TGTGCCAGCACAAGAGACAGGTCAGCCTACGAGCAGTACTTC
d_gene: TRBD2; abundance: .; j_gene: TRBJ2-7; v_gene: TRBV6-5; CDR3aa: CASSQTAGTSGEQYF; CDR3nt: TGTGCCAGCAGCCAAACCGCCGGGACTAGCGGCGAGCAGTACTTC
d_gene: .; abundance: .; j_gene: TRBJ2-1; v_gene: TRBV6-5; CDR3aa: CASSYGGIGYNEQFF; CDR3nt: TGTGCCAGCAGTTACGGTGGCATCGGGTACAATGAGCAGTTCTTC
d_gene: TRBD1; abundance: .; j_gene: TRBJ2-2; v_gene: TRBV7-6; CDR3aa: CASSLGQGGSGELFF; CDR3nt: TGTGCCAGCAGCTTGGGACAGGGCGGGTCCGGGGAGCTGTTTTTT
d_gene: .; abundance: .; j_gene: TRBJ2-1; v_gene: TRBV18; CDR3aa: CASSPGGAVYNKQFF; CDR3nt: TGTGCCAGCTCACCGGGCGGGGCGGTCTACAATAAGCAGTTCTTC
d_gene: TRBD1; abundance: .; j_gene: TRBJ2-1; v_gene: TRBV18; CDR3aa: CASSPFDRVSDEQFF; CDR3nt: TGTGCCAGCTCACCTTTCGACAGGGTAAGCGATGAGCAGTTCTTC
d_gene: .; abundance: .; j_gene: TRBJ1-5; v_gene: TRBV6-5; CDR3aa: CATTRGAGENQPQHF; CDR3nt: TGTGCCACAACAAGGGGCGCAGGGGAGAACCAGCCCCAGCATTTT
d_gene: TRBD1; abundance: .; j_gene: TRBJ1-2; v_gene: TRBV5-1; CDR3aa: CASSTGQGTPTGGYTF; CDR3nt: TGCGCCAGCAGCACGGGACAGGGGACCCCTACGGGTGGCTACACCTTC
d_gene: .; abundance: .; j_gene: TRBJ2-1; v_gene: TRBV5-1; CDR3aa: CASSSAEASSYNEQFF; CDR3nt: TGCGCCAGCAGCTCAGCGGAAGCAAGCTCCTACAATGAGCAGTTCTTC
d_gene: .; abundance: .; j_gene: TRBJ2-7; v_gene: TRBV6-5; CDR3aa: CASSPPEAAYEQYF; CDR3nt: TGTGCCAGCAGCCCCCCCGAGGCTGCCTACGAGCAGTACTTC
d_gene: .; abundance: .; j_gene: TRBJ1-3; v_gene: TRBV10-3; CDR3aa: CAISGTSGGDTIYF; CDR3nt: TGTGCCATCAGTGGAACGTCGGGGGGGGACACCATATATTTT
d_gene: TRBD2; abundance: .; j_gene: TRBJ2-1; v_gene: TRBV6-1; CDR3aa: CASSESGLAGGPDEQFF; CDR3nt: TGTGCCAGCAGTGAATCCGGACTAGCGGGGGGGCCGGATGAGCAGTTCTTC
d_gene: TRBD2; abundance: once; j_gene: TRBJ2-5; v_gene: TRBV28; CDR3aa: CAHRGRGGQETQYF; CDR3nt: TGTGCCCATCGGGGGCGGGGGGGCCAGGAGACCCAGTACTTC
d_gene: .; abundance: .; j_gene: TRBJ1-3; v_gene: TRBV28; CDR3aa: CASSAQEAVSGNTIYF; CDR3nt: TGTGCCAGCAGTGCCCAGGAAGCTGTCTCTGGAAACACCATATATTTT
d_gene: .; abundance: .; j_gene: TRBJ1-4; v_gene: TRBV2; CDR3aa: CASIYPGLEIEKLFF; CDR3nt: TGTGCCAGCATTTACCCGGGACTTGAAATTGAAAAACTGTTTTTT
d_gene: TRBD2; abundance: .; j_gene: TRBJ2-3; v_gene: TRBV25-1; CDR3aa: CASSDSGGRRDTQYF; CDR3nt: TGTGCCAGCAGTGACTCGGGGGGGCGTAGAGATACGCAGTATTTT
d_gene: .; abundance: .; j_gene: TRBJ1-4; v_gene: TRBV2; CDR3aa: CASRGVLRTNEKLFF; CDR3nt: TGTGCCAGCAGGGGAGTCCTGAGAACTAATGAAAAACTGTTTTTT
d_gene: .; abundance: .; j_gene: TRBJ2-1; v_gene: TRBV4-1; CDR3aa: CASSQVRAGGRDEQFF; CDR3nt: TGCGCCAGCAGCCAAGTTCGGGCCGGAGGGCGAGATGAGCAGTTCTTC
d_gene: TRBD1; abundance: .; j_gene: TRBJ2-5; v_gene: TRBV5-4; CDR3aa: CASSLAWKGASETQYF; CDR3nt: TGTGCCAGCAGCTTGGCCTGGAAGGGGGCTAGCGAGACCCAGTACTTC
d_gene: TRBD1; abundance: .; j_gene: TRBJ2-7; v_gene: TRBV5-1; CDR3aa: CASSQAPGQGYEQYF; CDR3nt: TGCGCCAGCAGCCAGGCACCGGGACAGGGTTACGAGCAGTACTTC
d_gene: .; abundance: .; j_gene: TRBJ1-3; v_gene: TRBV28; CDR3aa: CASSLQGAARNTIYF; CDR3nt: TGTGCCAGCAGTTTACAAGGGGCTGCAAGAAACACCATATATTTT
d_gene: TRBD2; abundance: .; j_gene: TRBJ2-7; v_gene: TRBV7-2; CDR3aa: CASSLGGAGLAGYEQYF; CDR3nt: TGTGCCAGCAGCTTAGGGGGGGCGGGACTAGCAGGCTACGAGCAGTACTTC
d_gene: TRBD2; abundance: .; j_gene: TRBJ2-5; v_gene: TRBV10-3; CDR3aa: CAISRAGGTQETQYF; CDR3nt: TGTGCCATCAGCCGAGCGGGGGGAACCCAAGAGACCCAGTACTTC
d_gene: TRBD2; abundance: .; j_gene: TRBJ2-5; v_gene: TRBV5-1; CDR3aa: CASSYGLAGIGETQYF; CDR3nt: TGCGCCAGCAGCTACGGACTAGCGGGGATTGGGGAGACCCAGTACTTC
d_gene: .; abundance: .; j_gene: TRBJ2-3; v_gene: TRBV7-9; CDR3aa: CASSQSTPDTQYF; CDR3nt: TGTGCCAGCAGCCAGTCGACACCAGATACGCAGTATTTT
d_gene: TRBD1; abundance: few; j_gene: TRBJ1-1; v_gene: TRBV7-8; CDR3aa: CASSTRQGATEAFF; CDR3nt: TGTGCCAGCAGCACGAGACAGGGGGCCACTGAAGCTTTCTTT
d_gene: TRBD1; abundance: once; j_gene: TRBJ2-5; v_gene: TRBV6-2/TRBV6-3; CDR3aa: CASSSQQSTGGWETQYF; CDR3nt: TGTGCCAGCAGTTCCCAACAATCGACAGGGGGCTGGGAGACCCAGTACTTC
d_gene: .; abundance: many; j_gene: TRBJ1-2; v_gene: TRBV9; CDR3aa: CASSAGDWGYTF; CDR3nt: TGTGCCAGCAGCGCAGGGGATTGGGGCTACACCTTC
d_gene: TRBD1; abundance: .; j_gene: TRBJ1-5; v_gene: TRBV6-5; CDR3aa: CASRTGYQPQHF; CDR3nt: TGTGCCAGCAGGACAGGGTATCAGCCCCAGCATTTT
d_gene: .; abundance: .; j_gene: TRBJ2-2; v_gene: TRBV27; CDR3aa: CASSFSARNTGELFF; CDR3nt: TGTGCCAGCAGTTTTAGCGCCCGGAACACCGGGGAGCTGTTTTTT
d_gene: TRBD1; abundance: once; j_gene: TRBJ1-4; v_gene: TRBV5-1; CDR3aa: CASRDRGRSNEKLFF; CDR3nt: TGCGCCAGCAGGGACAGGGGGCGCAGTAATGAAAAACTGTTTTTT
d_gene: .; abundance: .; j_gene: TRBJ2-1; v_gene: TRBV7-6; CDR3aa: CASSLAGSVRTHSSYNEQFF; CDR3nt: TGTGCCAGCAGCTTAGCGGGGAGCGTGAGAACGCACAGCTCCTACAATGAGCAGTTCTTC